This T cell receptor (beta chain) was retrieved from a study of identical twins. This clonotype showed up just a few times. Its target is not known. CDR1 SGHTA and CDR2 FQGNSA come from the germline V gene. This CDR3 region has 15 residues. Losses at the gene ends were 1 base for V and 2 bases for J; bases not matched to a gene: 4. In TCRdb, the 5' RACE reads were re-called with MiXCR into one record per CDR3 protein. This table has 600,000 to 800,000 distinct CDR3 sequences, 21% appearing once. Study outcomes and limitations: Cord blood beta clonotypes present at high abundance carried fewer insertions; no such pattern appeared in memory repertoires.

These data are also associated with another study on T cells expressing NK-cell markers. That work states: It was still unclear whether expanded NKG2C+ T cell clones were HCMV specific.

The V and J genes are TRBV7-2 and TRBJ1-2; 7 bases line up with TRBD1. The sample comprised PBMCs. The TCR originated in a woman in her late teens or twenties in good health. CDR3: CASSLVGQRNYGYTF. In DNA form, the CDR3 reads TGTGCCAGCAGCTTAGTGGGACAGAGAAACTATGGCTACACCTTC. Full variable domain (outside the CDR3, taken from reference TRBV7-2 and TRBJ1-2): GAGVSQSPSNKVTEKGKDVELRCDPISGHTALYWYRQSLGQGLEFLIYFQGNSAPDKSGLPSDRFSAERTGGSVSTLTIQRTQQEDSAVYLCASSLVGQRNYGYTFGSGTRLTVV.